Shown below are 17 T cell receptor beta chains from a single sample sequenced in a study of shared clonotypes between healthy human individuals. The repertoire was sequenced with immunoSEQ multiplex PCR; TCRdb's copy has only in-frame clones and lacks some. Here the sample spans over a million clones, under 80% being singletons. Sequences were obtained from memory CD4+ T cells sorted from blood. Specified subset: CD45RA-negative fraction. The receptors were gathered from a man aged 18 to 35 in good health.

This clone has more than one count but fewer than ten. The identical CDR3 is also encoded by other nucleotide sequences in the sample. The V call is TRBV9, the J call TRBJ1-4; no definite D call. The germline CDR1 and CDR2 sequences are SGDLS and YYNGEE. This CDR3 is 14 amino acids long. With 0 bases removed from V and 0 bases from J, the gap between germline ends came to 3 bases. In DNA, the CDR3 is TGTGCCAGCAGCGTAGCGGCAACTAATGAAAAACTGTTTTTT. Its translation: CASSVAATNEKLFF.

The chain joins TRBV11-3 to TRBJ2-7; D might be TRBD2 (7 bases). CDR1 and CDR2 (germline): SGHNT, YENEEA. The CDR3 loop spans 15 amino acids. Trimming removed 1 base from V and 2 bases from J, with 12 bases in between. The CDR3 region is CASSLGSGGPYEQYF. CDR3 nucleotides: TGTGCCAGCAGCTTAGGATCGGGGGGCCCCTACGAGCAGTACTTC.

This clone was picked up one time. V is TRBV6-5 and J is TRBJ2-7; D might be TRBD1 or TRBD2, each matching 5 bases. The germline V gene has CDR1 MNHEY and CDR2 SVGAGI. CDR3 length: 14 residues. Between the trimmed V and J ends, which lost 8 bases and 0 bases, there was a span of 14 bases. The CDR3 region has the DNA TGTGCCAGCGCTCCTTGGGACGGCTCCTACGAGCAGTACTTC. This sequence encodes CASAPWDGSYEQYF.

The chain has TRBV6-1 and TRBJ2-3; D perhaps matches TRBD2 (7 bases). The germline V gene encodes CDR1 MNHNS and CDR2 SASEGT. Trimming took 5 bases from V and 3 from J, leaving 15 bases between them. This CDR3 is 15 amino acids long. CDR3 amino acids: CASSSTGGRTDTQYF. CDR3 bases: TGTGCCAGCAGTTCAACGGGGGGCAGAACAGATACGCAGTATTTT.

This chain connects TRBV7-9 to TRBJ1-3; 8 bases fit TRBD1. CDR3 length: 15 amino acids. From germline, CDR1 is SEHNR and CDR2 FQNEAQ (reference sequence). V shed 6 bases and J 4 bases; nucleotides not matched to a gene: 8. The CDR3 protein is CASSPSGTGGNTIYF. The CDR3 DNA is TGTGCCAGCAGTCCATCCGGGACAGGAGGAAACACCATATATTTT.

The chain recombines TRBV6-6 with TRBJ2-7; TRBD1 agrees at 7 bases. V shed 7 bases, J shed 6 bases, and the junction held 6 bases outside the gene matches. CDR3 length: 12 amino acids. The V gene's germline CDR1 is MNHNY and CDR2 SVGAGI (reference sequence). The chain's CDR3 is CASTSDRVEQYF. The CDR3 bases are TGTGCCAGCACCTCAGACAGGGTCGAGCAGTACTTC.

The J gene is TRBJ2-2, the V gene TRBV18, with D perhaps matching TRBD2 (5 bases). V was pared by 5 bases and J by 6 bases, with 10 bases between. The CDR3 is 13 residues long. CDR1 and CDR2 from the germline V gene are KGHSH and LQKENI. The CDR3: CASSALGAGELFF. Here the CDR3 DNA reads TGTGCCAGCTCAGCGCTGGGAGCCGGGGAGCTGTTTTTT.

The rearrangement links TRBV6-5 to TRBJ2-5; TRBD2 matches at 9 bases. This CDR3 has 14 amino acids. The germline V gene encodes CDR1 MNHEY and CDR2 SVGAGI. The V gene end was trimmed by 5 bases and the J gene end by 11 bases; junction bases not matched to a gene: 12. CDR3 region: CASSRIAGVGEQYF. The CDR3 DNA follows: TGTGCCAGCAGTCGGATAGCGGGAGTGGGTGAGCAGTACTTC.

The V and J genes are TRBV4-2 and TRBJ1-6, with D perhaps TRBD1 (5 bases). The CDR3 consists of 17 residues. Germline V gives CDR1 LGHNA, CDR2 YNFKEQ. Trimming pared 0 bases from V and 7 bases from J, leaving 16 bases between. The chain's CDR3 is CASSQDRTGLGNSPLHF. CDR3 DNA sequence: TGTGCCAGCAGCCAAGATAGGACGGGACTAGGGAATTCACCCCTCCACTTT.

This chain connects TRBV5-1 to TRBJ1-1; 7 nucleotides match TRBD1. CDR3 length: 15 residues. V lost 4 bases to trimming and J lost 5 bases; unmatched junction nucleotides: 11. Germline V gives CDR1 SGHRS, CDR2 YFSETQ. The CDR3 DNA reads TGCGCCAGCAGCCCCCAGGAGGGGGCTCGGACTGAAGCTTTCTTT. As protein: CASSPQEGARTEAFF.

This chain connects TRBV6-5 to TRBJ2-7; 16 positions agree with TRBD2. The CDR3 loop spans 15 amino acids. The J segment lost 7 bases and the V segment lost 2 bases, leaving 2 bases of the junction unmatched. Germline CDR1 is MNHEY and CDR2 is SVGAGI. DNA for the CDR3: TGTGCCAGCAGTTACCCGGGACTAGCGGGAGGGGAGCAGTACTTC. Translated, it gives CASSYPGLAGGEQYF.

The chain uses TRBV6-5 and TRBJ2-3; TRBD1 matches 8 bases. CDR1 and CDR2 from the germline V gene are MNHEY and SVGAGI. CDR3 length equals 15 residues. Trimming at V came to 6 bases and at J to 4 bases, leaving 9 bases not matched to a gene. CDR3 in amino acids: CASRPGQGRADTQYF. Here the CDR3 DNA reads TGTGCCAGCAGACCCGGACAGGGTCGGGCAGATACGCAGTATTTT.

The genes are TRBV5-4 and TRBJ2-5; maybe TRBD2 (5 bases). Germline V gene data show CDR1 as SGHNT and CDR2 as YYREEE (reference sequence). The CDR3 is 13 amino acids. The V end lost 4 bases, the J end lost 3 bases, and 10 bases lay between the germline ends. CDR3 sequence: CASSESGEETQYF. The CDR3 DNA follows: TGTGCCAGCAGCGAAAGCGGTGAAGAGACCCAGTACTTC. Full variable domain (rest looked up from reference TRBV5-4 and TRBJ2-5): ETGVTQSPTHLIKTRGQQVTLRCSSQSGHNTVSWYQQALGQGPQFIFQYYREEENGRGNFPPRFSGLQFPNYSSELNVNALELDDSALYLCASSESGEETQYFGPGTRLLVL.

This clone was seen just once. The chain uses TRBV14 and TRBJ2-2; 7 nucleotides line up with TRBD1. J was trimmed by 4 bases and V by 4 bases; bases with no gene match: 6. Per germline, CDR1 SGHDN and CDR2 FVKESK. This CDR3 is 15 amino acids long. Here the CDR3 reads CASSPWAGGTGELFF. In DNA form, the CDR3 reads TGTGCCAGCAGCCCTTGGGCAGGGGGCACCGGGGAGCTGTTTTTT.

This clone was picked up a small number of times. The chain links TRBV7-9 to TRBJ2-1, with 9 bases lining up with TRBD2. Germline V gene data show CDR1 as SEHNR and CDR2 as FQNEAQ (reference sequence). This CDR3 contains 17 residues. V lost 2 bases and J lost 4; bases outside the gene matches: 9. DNA of the CDR3: TGTGCCAGCAGCTTACCCCCAAGACTAGCGGTATACAATGAGCAGTTCTTC. It yields the protein CASSLPPRLAVYNEQFF.

The chain recombines TRBV9 with TRBJ1-4; 8 nucleotides align to TRBD1. Trimming removed 0 bases from V and 7 bases from J; junction bases left unmatched: 5. Germline CDR1 SGDLS, CDR2 YYNGEE. The CDR3 is 15 residues long. The chain's CDR3 is CASSVDTGGSEKLFF. The CDR3 bases are TGTGCCAGCAGCGTAGATACAGGGGGAAGTGAAAAACTGTTTTTT.

V gene TRBV30 combines with J gene TRBJ1-1; D not certain. The CDR3 extends over 14 amino acids. The V end lost 0 bases, the J end lost 4 bases, and 12 bases lay between the germline ends. CDR1 is GTSNPN, CDR2 SVGIG, per germline (reference sequence). The CDR3 DNA sequence: TGTGCCTGGAGTGTACTCCACTTGGGCACTGAAGCTTTCTTT. It encodes CAWSVLHLGTEAFF.